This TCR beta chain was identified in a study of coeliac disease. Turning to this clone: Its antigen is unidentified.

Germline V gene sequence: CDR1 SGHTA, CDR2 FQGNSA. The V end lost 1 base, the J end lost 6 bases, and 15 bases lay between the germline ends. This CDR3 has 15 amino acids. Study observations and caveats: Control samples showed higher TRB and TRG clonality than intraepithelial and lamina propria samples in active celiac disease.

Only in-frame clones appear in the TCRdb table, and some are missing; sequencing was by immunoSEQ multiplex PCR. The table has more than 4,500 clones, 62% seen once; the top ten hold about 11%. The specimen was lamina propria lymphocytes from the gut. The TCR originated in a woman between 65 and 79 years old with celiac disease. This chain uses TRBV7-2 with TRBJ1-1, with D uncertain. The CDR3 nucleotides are TGTGCCAGCAGCTTAGTTACGGGGATGAGCGCTGAAGCTTTCTTT. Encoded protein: CASSLVTGMSAEAFF.